The 8 T cell receptor beta chains listed next were all sequenced from one sample in a study of blood T cell repertoires in COVID-19. The repertoire was sequenced with immunoSEQ multiplex PCR; TCRdb's copy has only in-frame clones and lacks some. The data show about 97,000 clones, with roughly 80% seen just once and 4% to 5.5% held by the top ten. Sample: peripheral blood. The receptor source for this set is a man between 60 and 70 years old with acute or convalescent COVID-19.

This clone came up once. V usage is TRBV19 and J usage is TRBJ1-2, with D tentatively TRBD1 (6 bases). Trimming left V 2 bases short and J 6 bases short, with 22 bases between. Per germline, CDR1 LNHDA and CDR2 SQIVND (reference sequence). The CDR3 consists of 17 residues. This CDR3 reads CASSITRGSGASDGYTF. CDR3 bases: TGTGCCAGTAGTATAACCAGGGGATCAGGGGCATCCGATGGCTACACCTTC.

In its sample, this clone was seen a few times. This chain uses TRBV4-1 with TRBJ1-2, with D hard to call. Germline V lookup: CDR1 MGHRA, CDR2 YSYEKL. Trimming pared 0 bases from V and 3 bases from J, leaving 14 bases between. This CDR3 has 16 residues. DNA for the CDR3: TGCGCCAGCAGCCAAGATAGTACAGCTGGGTACTATGGCTACACCTTC. It yields the protein CASSQDSTAGYYGYTF.

The chain uses TRBV10-3 and TRBJ2-2, with 7 positions matching TRBD1. The CDR3 sequence is 17 residues long. The ends lost 6 bases at V and 6 bases at J; junction bases unmatched: 16. Looked up from germline, CDR1 is ENHRY and CDR2 is SYGVKD. The CDR3 reads CAISPKGGSLGAGELFF. CDR3 nucleotides: TGTGCCATCAGCCCAAAAGGGGGCTCCTTAGGTGCCGGGGAGCTGTTTTTT.

The chain combines TRBV5-5 with TRBJ1-1; no clear D gene. Trimming took 3 bases from V and 4 from J, leaving 10 bases between them. In germline, CDR1 is SGHKS, CDR2 YYEKEE (reference sequence). This CDR3 is built from 13 residues. CDR3 protein: CASSSSGRTEAFF. CDR3 nucleotides: TGTGCCAGCAGCTCCAGCGGCCGCACTGAAGCTTTCTTT.

This chain uses TRBV28 with TRBJ1-4; possibly TRBD1 for D (5 bases). Germline V lookup: CDR1 MDHEN, CDR2 SYDVKM. CDR3 length: 13 amino acids. Trimming stripped 3 bases from V and 5 bases from J, with 7 bases between. CDR3 in DNA: TGTGCCAGCAGTTTCGACAGAAATGAAAAACTGTTTTTT. As protein: CASSFDRNEKLFF.

This rearrangement joins TRBV18 to TRBJ1-5; 10 nucleotides align to TRBD1. CDR3 length: 17 residues. With V trimmed by 5 bases and J by 2 bases, 9 bases remained unmatched. The V gene's germline CDR1 is KGHSH and CDR2 LQKENI. CDR3 DNA sequence: TGTGCCAGCTCATCGATGACAGGGGGCGCCGGCAATCAGCCCCAGCATTTT. Translated: CASSSMTGGAGNQPQHF.

This rearrangement joins TRBV19 to TRBJ2-1; 8 bases match TRBD1. This CDR3 is 15 amino acids long. The junction had 10 bases not matched to a gene; V was cut back by 4 bases and J by 8 bases. The germline CDR1 and CDR2 sequences are LNHDA and SQIVND (reference sequence). This CDR3 is CASSRRQGSRDEQFF. DNA for the CDR3: TGTGCCAGTAGTAGACGACAGGGGAGTCGGGATGAGCAGTTCTTC.

The rearrangement links TRBV7-2 to TRBJ2-2, with D possibly TRBD1 on 6 matching bases. The CDR3 runs 13 residues. Germline V gives CDR1 SGHTA, CDR2 FQGNSA. Trimming removed 10 bases at V and 6 bases at J, with 15 bases between. As DNA, the CDR3 is TGTGCCACCAAGACAGGTCAGGCCGGGGAGCTGTTTTTT. This encodes CATKTGQAGELFF.